This entry lists 5 T cell receptor beta chains sequenced from one sample in a study of T cell repertoires in cytomegalovirus infection. TCRdb independently ran MiXCR on the reads; one entry per CDR3 protein. Here the sample spans around 440,000 distinct CDR3 sequences, approximately 10% being singletons. Material for sequencing was PBMCs. Receptor source: a human donor in good health (CMV status not recorded). Some clones in this sample may be carry-over from other donors' samples.

This clonotype was seen a few times. The CDR3 sequence is CASSVTGSNYGYTF. Here the CDR3 DNA reads TGTGCCAGTAGTGTCACAGGGTCCAACTATGGCTACACCTTC. This chain links TRBV19 with TRBJ1-2; possibly TRBD1 for D (6 bases). The CDR3 loop spans 14 amino acids. Germline values: CDR1 LNHDA, CDR2 SQIVND (reference sequence). V dropped 5 bases and J dropped 2 bases, with 12 bases sitting between them.

Note on this clonotype: A much larger clonotype is one base distant, so this may be a read error. The V and J genes are TRBV4-1 and TRBJ1-2, with D maybe TRBD1 (5 bases). Germline CDR1 reads MGHRA; CDR2 reads YSYEKL. CDR3 length equals 17 residues. CDR3 nucleotides: TGCGACAGCAGCCAAGAACCGGGGGACCGAGCTAACTATGGCTACACCTTC. Its protein is CDSSQEPGDRANYGYTF.

This clonotype was counted between two and nine times. The V and J genes are TRBV2 and TRBJ2-2; D is possibly TRBD2 (6 bases). Per germline, CDR1 SNHLY and CDR2 FYNNEI. This CDR3 is built from 14 residues. V lost 8 bases, J lost 6 bases, and 16 bases lay in between. CDR3 bases: TGTGCCAGCGACCAAGGTGGAGGGCCCGGGGAGCTGTTTTTT. Protein: CASDQGGGPGELFF.

The chain has TRBV9 and TRBJ1-4; 7 nucleotides match TRBD1. V trimming: 3 bases; J trimming: 11 bases; junction bases outside the gene matches: 1. Germline loops: CDR1 SGDLS, CDR2 YYNGEE. This CDR3 comprises 11 residues. The CDR3 is CASSARGKLFF. The CDR3 DNA reads as TGTGCCAGCAGCGCCAGGGGGAAACTGTTTTTT.

This clonotype was seen at least ten times. This chain links TRBV12-3 or TRBV12-4 with TRBJ2-6; D may match TRBD1 or TRBD2 (6 bases each). The CDR3 totals 17 residues. V lost 8 bases and J 0 bases, leaving 17 bases between the germline ends. In DNA form, the CDR3 reads TGTGCCAGCTCTTCCTGGGGGGCGGGCTCTGGGGCCAACGTCCTGACTTTC. It specifies CASSSWGAGSGANVLTF.